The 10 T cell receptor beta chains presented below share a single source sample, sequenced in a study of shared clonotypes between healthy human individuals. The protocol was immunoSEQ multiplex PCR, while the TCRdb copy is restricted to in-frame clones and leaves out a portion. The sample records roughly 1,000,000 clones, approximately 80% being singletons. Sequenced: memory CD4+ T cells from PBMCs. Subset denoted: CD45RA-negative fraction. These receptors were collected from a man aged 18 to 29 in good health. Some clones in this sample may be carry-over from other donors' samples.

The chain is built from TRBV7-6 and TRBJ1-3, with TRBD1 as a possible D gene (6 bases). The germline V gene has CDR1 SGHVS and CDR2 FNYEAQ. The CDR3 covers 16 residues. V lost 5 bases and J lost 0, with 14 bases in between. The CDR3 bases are TGTGCCAGCAGCCCCACGGGGGGCTCCTCTGGAAACACCATATATTTT. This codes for CASSPTGGSSGNTIYF.

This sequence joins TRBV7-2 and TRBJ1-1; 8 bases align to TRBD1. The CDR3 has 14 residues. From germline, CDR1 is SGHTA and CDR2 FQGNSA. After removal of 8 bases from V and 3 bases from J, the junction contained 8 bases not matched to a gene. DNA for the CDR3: TGTGCCAGCTCAGGACAGGGTGGAGACACTGAAGCTTTCTTT. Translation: CASSGQGGDTEAFF.

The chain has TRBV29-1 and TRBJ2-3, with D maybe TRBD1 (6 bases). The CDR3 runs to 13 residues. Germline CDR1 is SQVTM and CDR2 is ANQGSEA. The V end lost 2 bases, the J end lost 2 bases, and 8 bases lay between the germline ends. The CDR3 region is CSVERDITDTQYF. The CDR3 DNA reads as TGCAGCGTTGAACGGGACATCACAGATACGCAGTATTTT.

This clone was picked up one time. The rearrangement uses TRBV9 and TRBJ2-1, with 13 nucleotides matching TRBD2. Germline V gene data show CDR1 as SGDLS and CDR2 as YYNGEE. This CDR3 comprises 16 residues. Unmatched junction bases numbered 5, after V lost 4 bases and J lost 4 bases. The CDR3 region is CASSPRTSGSYNEQFF. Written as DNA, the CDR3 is TGTGCCAGCAGCCCTCGGACTAGCGGGAGTTACAATGAGCAGTTCTTC. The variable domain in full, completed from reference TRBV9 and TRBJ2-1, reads DSGVTQTPKHLITATGQRVTLRCSPRSGDLSVYWYQQSLDQGLQFLIQYYNGEERAKGNILERFSAQQFPDLHSELNLSSLELGDSALYFCASSPRTSGSYNEQFFGPGTRLTVL.

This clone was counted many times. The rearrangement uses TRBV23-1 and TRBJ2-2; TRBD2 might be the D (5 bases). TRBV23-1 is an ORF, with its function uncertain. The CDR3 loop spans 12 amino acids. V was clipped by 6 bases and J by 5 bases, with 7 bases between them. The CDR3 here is CASSRGTGELFF. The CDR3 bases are TGCGCCAGCAGCCGCGGGACCGGGGAGCTGTTTTTT.

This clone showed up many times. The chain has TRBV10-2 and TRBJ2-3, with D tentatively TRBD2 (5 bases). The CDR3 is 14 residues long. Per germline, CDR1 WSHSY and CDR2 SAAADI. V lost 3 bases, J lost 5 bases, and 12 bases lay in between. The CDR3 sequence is CASSDITSLDTQYF. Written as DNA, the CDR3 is TGCGCCAGCAGTGATATCACTAGTTTAGATACGCAGTATTTT.

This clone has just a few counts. In nucleotides, the CDR3 is TGTGCCAGCAGCCCACTAGGGGGGGTCTACGAGCAGTACTTC. It translates to CASSPLGGVYEQYF. The chain links TRBV11-2 to TRBJ2-5; D perhaps matches TRBD2 (7 bases). The end of the DNA is better explained by TRBJ2-7, so the J call may be wrong. The germline V gene has CDR1 SGHAT and CDR2 FQNNGV. The CDR3 sequence is 14 residues long.

DNA for the CDR3: TGTGCCAGCAGGGGGCTAGTAGTGAGCGAGCAGTACTTC. This encodes CASRGLVVSEQYF. The chain has TRBV27 and TRBJ2-7, with D maybe TRBD1 (5 bases). The CDR3 contains 13 residues. CDR1 is MNHEY, CDR2 SMNVEV, per germline (reference sequence). The V gene lost 6 bases and the J gene lost 6 bases, with 15 bases spanning the gap.

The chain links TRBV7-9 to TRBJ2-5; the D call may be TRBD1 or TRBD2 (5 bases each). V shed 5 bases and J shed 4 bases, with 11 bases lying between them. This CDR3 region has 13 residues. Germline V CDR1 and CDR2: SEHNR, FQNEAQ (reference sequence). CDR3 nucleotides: TGTGCCAGCAGCCCCTTGGGGGTAGAGACCCAGTACTTC. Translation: CASSPLGVETQYF.

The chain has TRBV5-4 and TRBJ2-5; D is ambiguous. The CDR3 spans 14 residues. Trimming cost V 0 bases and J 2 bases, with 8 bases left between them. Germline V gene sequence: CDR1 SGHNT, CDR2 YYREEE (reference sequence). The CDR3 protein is CASSLAWLQETQYF. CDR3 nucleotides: TGTGCCAGCAGCTTGGCCTGGTTACAAGAGACCCAGTACTTC.